Only a few counts were recorded for the clone carrying this T cell receptor beta chain. The antigen is undetermined. The sample comes from a study of OX40 agonist ivuxolimab in advanced cancers. Study context: An agonistic anti-OX40 (CD134) antibody, ivuxolimab, was used to treat the patients. Dose-escalation cases comprised hepatocellular carcinoma, melanoma, renal cell or head and neck cancer. Overall study results and limits: CD4+ and CD8+ T cells in blood underwent clonal expansion by week 6 at 0.1 to 3.0 mg/kg.

This CDR3 spans 14 amino acids. Germline V gene sequence: CDR1 SEHNR, CDR2 FQNEAQ (reference sequence). The J segment lost 2 bases and the V segment lost 4 bases, leaving 2 bases of the junction unmatched. TCRdb keeps only in-frame clones here, not all; method: immunoSEQ multiplex PCR. The repertoire consists of around 14,000 clones, with around four fifths occurring once and the leading ten covering about 32%. This material consisted of CD4+ or CD8+ T cells sorted from blood, taken in a trial of the OX40 agonist ivuxolimab. This chain connects TRBV7-9 to TRBJ1-5, with TRBD1 matching 7 bases. This clonotype was obtained from an adult with an advanced solid tumor such as melanoma, head and neck, liver or kidney cancer. CDR3 protein: CASSSDRGNQPQHF. CDR3 DNA: TGTGCCAGCAGCTCAGACAGGGGCAATCAGCCCCAGCATTTT.